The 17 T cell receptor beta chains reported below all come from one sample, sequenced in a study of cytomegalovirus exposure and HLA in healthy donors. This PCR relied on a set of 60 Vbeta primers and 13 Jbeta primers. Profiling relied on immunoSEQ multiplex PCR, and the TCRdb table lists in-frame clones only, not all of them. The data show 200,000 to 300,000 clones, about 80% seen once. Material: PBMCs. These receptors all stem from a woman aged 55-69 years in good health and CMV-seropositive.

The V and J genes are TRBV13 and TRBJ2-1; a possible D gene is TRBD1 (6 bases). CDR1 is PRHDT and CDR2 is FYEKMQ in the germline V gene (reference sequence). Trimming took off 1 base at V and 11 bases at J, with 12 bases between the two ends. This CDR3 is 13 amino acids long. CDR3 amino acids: CASSLVPGEKQFF. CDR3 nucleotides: TGTGCCAGCAGCTTAGTCCCAGGGGAGAAGCAGTTCTTC.

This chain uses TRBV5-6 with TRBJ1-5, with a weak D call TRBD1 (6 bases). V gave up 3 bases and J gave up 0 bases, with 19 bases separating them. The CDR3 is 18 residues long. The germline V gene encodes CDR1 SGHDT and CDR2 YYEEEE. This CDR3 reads CASSYLRGSGTSNQPQHF. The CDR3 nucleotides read TGTGCCAGCAGCTACTTGAGGGGGTCGGGGACTAGCAATCAGCCCCAGCATTTT.

The CDR3 loop is CASRAGASGSPDTQYF. The CDR3 DNA is TGCGCCAGCAGGGCTGGGGCTAGCGGGAGCCCAGATACGCAGTATTTT. V and J are TRBV10-2 and TRBJ2-3, with TRBD2 matching over 10 bases. Germline assignment: CDR1 WSHSY and CDR2 SAAADI. The CDR3 sequence is 16 residues long. V lost 6 bases, J lost 4 bases, and 10 bases stayed unmatched.

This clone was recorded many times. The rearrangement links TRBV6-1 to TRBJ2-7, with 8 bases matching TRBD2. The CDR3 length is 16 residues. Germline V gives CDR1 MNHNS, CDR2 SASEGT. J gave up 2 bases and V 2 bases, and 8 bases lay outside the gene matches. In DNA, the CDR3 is TGTGCCAGCAGTGAACTTACTAGCGGAGCACCCTACGAGCAGTACTTC. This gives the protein CASSELTSGAPYEQYF.

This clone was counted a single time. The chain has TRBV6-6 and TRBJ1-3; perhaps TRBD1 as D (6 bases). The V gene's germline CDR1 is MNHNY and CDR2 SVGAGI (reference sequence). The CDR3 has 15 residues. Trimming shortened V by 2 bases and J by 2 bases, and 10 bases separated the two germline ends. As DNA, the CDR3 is TGTGCCAGCAGTTACGGGCAGGGGACTGGAAACACCATATATTTT. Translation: CASSYGQGTGNTIYF.

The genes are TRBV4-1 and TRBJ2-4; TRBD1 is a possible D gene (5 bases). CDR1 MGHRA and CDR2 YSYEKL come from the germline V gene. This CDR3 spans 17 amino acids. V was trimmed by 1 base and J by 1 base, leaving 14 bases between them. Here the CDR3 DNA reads TGCGCCAGCAGCCAAGTTTTAAGGGGCCGGGCCAAAAACATTCAGTACTTC. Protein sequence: CASSQVLRGRAKNIQYF.

The CDR3 DNA reads TGTGCCAGCAGCGTTACCGGGACAGCACCCTACGAGCAGTACTTC. It codes for CASSVTGTAPYEQYF. This rearrangement joins TRBV9 to TRBJ2-7; 7 bases align to TRBD1. The CDR3 is 15 amino acids. From germline, CDR1 is SGDLS and CDR2 YYNGEE. After removal of 2 bases from V and 2 bases from J, the junction contained 7 bases not matched to a gene.

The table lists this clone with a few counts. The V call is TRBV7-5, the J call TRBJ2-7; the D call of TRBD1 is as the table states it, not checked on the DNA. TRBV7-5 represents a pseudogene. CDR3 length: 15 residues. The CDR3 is CVRYAVQGEVYEQYF. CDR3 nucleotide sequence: TGTGTCAGATACGCCGTACAGGGGGAGGTCTACGAGCAGTACTTC.

CDR3 amino acids: CASSQERLRLAGGPNTGELFF. The CDR3 DNA reads TGCGCCAGCAGCCAAGAACGACTTCGACTAGCGGGAGGCCCGAACACCGGGGAGCTGTTTTTT. The chain couples TRBV4-1 to TRBJ2-2, with 13 bases identical to TRBD2. The CDR3 sequence is 21 residues long. V shed 0 bases, J shed 0 bases, and the junction held 10 bases outside the gene matches. Germline V CDR1 and CDR2: MGHRA, YSYEKL.

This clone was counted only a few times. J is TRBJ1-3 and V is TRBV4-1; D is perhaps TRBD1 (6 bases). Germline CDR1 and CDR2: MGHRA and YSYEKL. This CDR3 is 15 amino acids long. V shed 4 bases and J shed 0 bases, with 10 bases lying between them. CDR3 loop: CASSPRTVSGNTIYF. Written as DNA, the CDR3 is TGCGCCAGCAGCCCTCGGACAGTCTCTGGAAACACCATATATTTT.

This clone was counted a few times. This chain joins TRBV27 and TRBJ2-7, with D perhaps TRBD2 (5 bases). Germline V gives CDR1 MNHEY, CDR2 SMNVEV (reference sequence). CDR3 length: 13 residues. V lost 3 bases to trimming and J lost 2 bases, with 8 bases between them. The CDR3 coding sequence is TGTGCCAGCAGTTTTCAACTAGCCTACGAGCAGTACTTC. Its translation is CASSFQLAYEQYF.

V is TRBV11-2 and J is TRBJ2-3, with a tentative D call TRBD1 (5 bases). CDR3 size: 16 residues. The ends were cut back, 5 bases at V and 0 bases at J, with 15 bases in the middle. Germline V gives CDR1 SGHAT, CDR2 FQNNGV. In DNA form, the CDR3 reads TGTGCCAGCAGCCCCATTGTGGGGCATAGCACAGATACGCAGTATTTT. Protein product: CASSPIVGHSTDTQYF.

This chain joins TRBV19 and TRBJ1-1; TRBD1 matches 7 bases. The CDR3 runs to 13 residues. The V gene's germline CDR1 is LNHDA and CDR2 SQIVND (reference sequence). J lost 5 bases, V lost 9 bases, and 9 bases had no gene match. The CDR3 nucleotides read TGTGCCAGCACGAACAGGGGATTAACTGAAGCTTTCTTT. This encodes CASTNRGLTEAFF.

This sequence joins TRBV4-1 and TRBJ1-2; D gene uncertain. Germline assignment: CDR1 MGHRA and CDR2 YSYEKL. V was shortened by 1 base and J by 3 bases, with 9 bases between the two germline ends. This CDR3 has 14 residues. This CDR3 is CASSQAWGDYGYTF. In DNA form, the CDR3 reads TGCGCCAGCAGCCAAGCTTGGGGAGACTATGGCTACACCTTC.

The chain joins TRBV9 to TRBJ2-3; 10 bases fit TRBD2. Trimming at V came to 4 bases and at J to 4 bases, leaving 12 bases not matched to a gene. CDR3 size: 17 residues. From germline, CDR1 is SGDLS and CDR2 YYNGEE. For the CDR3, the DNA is TGTGCCAGCAGCACCAACCCCACTAGCGGGAATTCAGATACGCAGTATTTT. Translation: CASSTNPTSGNSDTQYF.

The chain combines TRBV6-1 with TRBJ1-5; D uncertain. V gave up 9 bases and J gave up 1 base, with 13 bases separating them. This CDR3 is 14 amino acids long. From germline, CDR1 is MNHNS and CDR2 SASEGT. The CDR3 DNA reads TGTGCCAGTAATCCAGGCCTGAGCAATCAGCCCCAGCATTTT. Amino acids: CASNPGLSNQPQHF.

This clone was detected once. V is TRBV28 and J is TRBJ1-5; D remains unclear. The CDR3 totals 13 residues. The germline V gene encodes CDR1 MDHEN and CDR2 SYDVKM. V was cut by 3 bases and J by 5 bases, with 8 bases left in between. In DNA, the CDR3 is TGTGCCAGCAGTTTTTCGGGAGATCAGCCCCAGCATTTT. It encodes CASSFSGDQPQHF.